There are a few counts of the clone carrying this T cell receptor (beta chain). The data belong to a study of blood T cell repertoires in COVID-19. Authors' analysis steps: How many nucleated cells were present was estimated from reference gene primer amplification. TCRdb's table, derived via immunoSEQ multiplex PCR, lists solely in-frame clones and lacks some. V, J and clone size reflect that table, while D and trimming were determined from the DNA. Counted here are about 250,000 clones, approximately 85% occurring once; the ten biggest clones make up approximately 9%. Sequenced sample: PBMCs or T cells enriched from blood (not recorded which). This sequence originates from a woman between 45 and 65 years old with acute COVID-19.

The CDR3 DNA sequence: TGTGCCAGCAGCTTTATACAGGGACGGGGCTCACCCCTCCACTTT. It yields the protein CASSFIQGRGSPLHF. This chain joins TRBV7-9 and TRBJ1-6, with D possibly TRBD1 on 6 matching bases. The V gene's germline CDR1 is SEHNR and CDR2 FQNEAQ (reference sequence). The CDR3 extends over 15 amino acids. The V end lost 3 bases, the J end lost 10 bases, and 16 bases lay between the germline ends.